Listed below are T cell receptor beta chains from one sample, sequenced in a study of T cells after yellow fever vaccination. TCRdb ran MiXCR on the 5' RACE reads and lists one entry per CDR3 protein. The sample includes a few hundred thousand distinct CDR3 sequences, 4.1% seen only once; the top ten take about 26%. The specimen was PBMCs, collected 5 days after the yellow fever booster vaccination. These receptors were collected from a man aged 18-30 years who received the YFV17D yellow fever vaccine. Both conserved end residues are part of each CDR3. Fields, in order: J gene, D gene, clone size, V gene, CDR3 protein, CDR3 DNA. The D gene is left open where the match is weak. Clone size appears in some rows only: once, few, many, or a class for an expanded clone.

j_call: TRBJ2-2
d_call: NA
clone_size: many
v_call: TRBV5-1
cdr3_aa: CASSLAAWGETGELFF
cdr3_nt: TGCGCCAGCAGCTTGGCGGCCTGGGGGGAAACCGGGGAGCTGTTTTTT

j_call: TRBJ2-2
d_call: NA
clone_size: NA
v_call: TRBV15
cdr3_aa: CATSNGLTNTGELFF
cdr3_nt: TGTGCCACCAGCAATGGGCTAACCAACACCGGGGAGCTGTTTTTT

j_call: TRBJ2-3
d_call: TRBD2
clone_size: NA
v_call: TRBV7-6
cdr3_aa: CASSQPYGRGGRYTQYF
cdr3_nt: TGTGCCAGCAGCCAACCCTATGGGCGGGGGGGCCGGTATACGCAGTATTTT

j_call: TRBJ2-1
d_call: NA
clone_size: many
v_call: TRBV6-6
cdr3_aa: CASSSPPEGGFTSEQFF
cdr3_nt: TGTGCCAGCAGTTCTCCCCCTGAGGGGGGCTTCACATCTGAGCAGTTCTTC

j_call: TRBJ2-3
d_call: NA
clone_size: NA
v_call: TRBV20-1
cdr3_aa: CSARRGDTDTQYF
cdr3_nt: TGCAGTGCAAGGCGGGGTGACACAGATACGCAGTATTTT

j_call: TRBJ2-5
d_call: TRBD2
clone_size: NA
v_call: TRBV27
cdr3_aa: CASSISGTSGGETQYF
cdr3_nt: TGTGCCAGCAGTATCTCCGGGACTAGCGGGGGGGAGACCCAGTACTTC

j_call: TRBJ2-3
d_call: TRBD2
clone_size: NA
v_call: TRBV7-2
cdr3_aa: CASSFRLAGGIDTQYF
cdr3_nt: TGTGCCAGCAGCTTCCGACTAGCGGGGGGAATAGATACGCAGTATTTT

j_call: TRBJ1-2
d_call: TRBD1
clone_size: NA
v_call: TRBV6-2/TRBV6-3
cdr3_aa: CASSLVDRGKGYTF
cdr3_nt: TGTGCCAGCAGCCTTGTCGACAGGGGAAAGGGCTACACCTTC

j_call: TRBJ1-6
d_call: TRBD1
clone_size: NA
v_call: TRBV25-1
cdr3_aa: CASRDRENSPLHF
cdr3_nt: TGTGCCAGCAGAGACAGGGAGAATTCACCCCTCCACTTT

j_call: TRBJ1-5
d_call: NA
clone_size: few
v_call: TRBV20-1
cdr3_aa: CSAGGWVNQPQHF
cdr3_nt: TGCAGTGCCGGTGGGTGGGTCAATCAGCCCCAGCATTTT

j_call: TRBJ2-7
d_call: TRBD2
clone_size: few
v_call: TRBV5-1
cdr3_aa: CASSPGRLAGYEQYF
cdr3_nt: TGCGCCAGCAGCCCGGGGCGACTAGCGGGCTACGAGCAGTACTTC

j_call: TRBJ2-3
d_call: NA
clone_size: few
v_call: TRBV27
cdr3_aa: CASSFRVSTDTQYF
cdr3_nt: TGTGCCAGCAGTTTCAGGGTTAGCACAGATACGCAGTATTTT

j_call: TRBJ1-5
d_call: NA
clone_size: few
v_call: TRBV10-3
cdr3_aa: CAISERVLYSNQPQHF
cdr3_nt: TGTGCCATCAGTGAACGGGTCTTGTATAGCAATCAGCCCCAGCATTTT

j_call: TRBJ2-1
d_call: NA
clone_size: NA
v_call: TRBV3-1
cdr3_aa: CASSQVATAWREQFF
cdr3_nt: TGTGCCAGCAGCCAAGTGGCCACCGCCTGGCGTGAGCAGTTCTTC

j_call: TRBJ1-2
d_call: TRBD1
clone_size: many
v_call: TRBV29-1
cdr3_aa: CSVGVGQGNSYTF
cdr3_nt: TGCAGCGTTGGTGTGGGACAGGGGAATTCCTACACCTTC

j_call: TRBJ1-2
d_call: NA
clone_size: many
v_call: TRBV12-3/TRBV12-4
cdr3_aa: CASSLDYGYTF
cdr3_nt: TGTGCCAGCAGTTTGGACTATGGCTACACCTTC

j_call: TRBJ2-3
d_call: NA
clone_size: many
v_call: TRBV6-5
cdr3_aa: CASTPDLGDPWGTQYF
cdr3_nt: TGTGCCAGCACCCCCGACCTAGGTGACCCTTGGGGTACGCAGTATTTT

j_call: TRBJ1-1
d_call: NA
clone_size: many
v_call: TRBV5-1
cdr3_aa: CASSPFGPNTEAFF
cdr3_nt: TGCGCCAGCAGCCCATTCGGGCCGAACACTGAAGCTTTCTTT

j_call: TRBJ2-7
d_call: NA
clone_size: NA
v_call: TRBV5-1
cdr3_aa: CASSLARQDYEQYF
cdr3_nt: TGCGCCAGCAGCTTGGCCAGGCAGGACTACGAGCAGTACTTC

j_call: TRBJ1-2
d_call: NA
clone_size: NA
v_call: TRBV20-1
cdr3_aa: CSALTANYGYTF
cdr3_nt: TGCAGTGCTCTGACAGCTAACTATGGCTACACCTTC

j_call: TRBJ2-2
d_call: NA
clone_size: few
v_call: TRBV3-1
cdr3_aa: CASSRGGAPNTGELFF
cdr3_nt: TGTGCCAGCAGCCGCGGAGGGGCCCCGAACACCGGGGAGCTGTTTTTT

j_call: TRBJ1-1
d_call: NA
clone_size: NA
v_call: TRBV29-1
cdr3_aa: CSVEGQYTEAFF
cdr3_nt: TGCAGCGTTGAAGGGCAGTACACTGAAGCTTTCTTT

j_call: TRBJ1-1
d_call: NA
clone_size: NA
v_call: TRBV4-1
cdr3_aa: CASSQLFLTPRGNTEAFF
cdr3_nt: TGCGCCAGCAGCCAGCTTTTCTTGACCCCAAGAGGAAACACTGAAGCTTTCTTT

j_call: TRBJ2-2
d_call: TRBD2
clone_size: NA
v_call: TRBV12-3/TRBV12-4
cdr3_aa: CASSDPAGERNGELFF
cdr3_nt: TGTGCCAGCAGTGACCCGGCGGGGGAAAGGAACGGGGAGCTGTTTTTT

j_call: TRBJ2-1
d_call: TRBD1
clone_size: many
v_call: TRBV6-5
cdr3_aa: CASRSGTAYNEQFF
cdr3_nt: TGTGCCAGCAGATCCGGGACAGCTTACAATGAGCAGTTCTTC

j_call: TRBJ1-6
d_call: NA
clone_size: many
v_call: TRBV30
cdr3_aa: CAWKIAGFNYNSPLHF
cdr3_nt: TGTGCCTGGAAAATCGCGGGGTTTAATTATAATTCACCCCTCCACTTT

j_call: TRBJ2-1
d_call: NA
clone_size: NA
v_call: TRBV5-8
cdr3_aa: CASSLGGGRMISYNEQFF
cdr3_nt: TGTGCCAGCAGCTTGGGTGGGGGCCGGATGATCTCCTACAATGAGCAGTTCTTC

j_call: TRBJ1-1
d_call: TRBD1
clone_size: many
v_call: TRBV3-1
cdr3_aa: CASSQVKLRDRATEAFF
cdr3_nt: TGTGCCAGCAGCCAAGTTAAACTGCGGGACAGGGCTACTGAAGCTTTCTTT

j_call: TRBJ2-1
d_call: NA
clone_size: few
v_call: TRBV5-6
cdr3_aa: CASSLLRSSYNEQFF
cdr3_nt: TGTGCCAGCAGCTTGTTAAGATCCTCCTACAATGAGCAGTTCTTC

j_call: TRBJ2-3
d_call: NA
clone_size: NA
v_call: TRBV4-3
cdr3_aa: CASSRRLTDTQYF
cdr3_nt: TGCGCCAGCAGCCGGCGACTGACAGATACGCAGTATTTT

j_call: TRBJ2-5
d_call: NA
clone_size: few
v_call: TRBV20-1
cdr3_aa: CSAIRVGPETQYF
cdr3_nt: TGCAGTGCTATAAGGGTCGGGCCCGAGACCCAGTACTTC

j_call: TRBJ2-1
d_call: TRBD2
clone_size: few
v_call: TRBV5-1
cdr3_aa: CASSAGGTPISQFF
cdr3_nt: TGCGCCAGCAGCGCCGGGGGGACTCCAATTTCGCAGTTCTTC

j_call: TRBJ1-1
d_call: TRBD1
clone_size: few
v_call: TRBV4-3
cdr3_aa: CASSQDDRVSPEAFF
cdr3_nt: TGCGCCAGCAGCCAAGATGACAGGGTGTCGCCTGAAGCTTTCTTT